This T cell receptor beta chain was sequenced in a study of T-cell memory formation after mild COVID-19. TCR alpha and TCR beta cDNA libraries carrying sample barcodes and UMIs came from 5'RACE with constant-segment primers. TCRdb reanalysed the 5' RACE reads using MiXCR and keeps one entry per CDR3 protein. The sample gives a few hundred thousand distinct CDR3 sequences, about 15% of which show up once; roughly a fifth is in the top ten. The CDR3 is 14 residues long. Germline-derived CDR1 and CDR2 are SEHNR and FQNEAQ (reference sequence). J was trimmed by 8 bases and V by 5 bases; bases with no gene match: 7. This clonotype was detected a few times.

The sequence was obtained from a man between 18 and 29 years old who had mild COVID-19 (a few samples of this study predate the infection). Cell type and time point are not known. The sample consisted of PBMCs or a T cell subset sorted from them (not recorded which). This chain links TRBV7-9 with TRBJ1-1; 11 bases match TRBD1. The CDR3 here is CASSPRDRGKEAFF. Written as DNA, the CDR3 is TGTGCCAGCAGCCCCCGGGACAGGGGGAAAGAAGCTTTCTTT.